This TCR beta chain was captured in a study of low-dose radiotherapy and immunotherapy resistance in tumors. Overall study: Every two weeks patients got nivolumab 240 mg flat dose, plus ipilimumab 1 mg/kg every six weeks, intravenously. On cycle 1 day 1, patients started four cycles of oral aspirin 300 mg daily.

CDR3 length: 15 residues. CDR1 and CDR2 (germline): SGHNT, YENEEA. V lost 5 bases to trimming and J lost 2 bases; unmatched junction nucleotides: 5. Alpha and beta chains were covered, as first-strand cDNA relied on TRAV- and TRBV-specific primers. PCR amplification of the TCRs was performed with Phusion for 20 PCR cycles, and it relied on a constant-region primer together with a V-primer adapter. The authors amplified isolated mRNA by in vitro transcription. One entry per CDR3 protein results from TCRdb running MiXCR on the reads. The sample holds 100,000 or so distinct CDR3 sequences; less than 25% are singletons and the top ten take roughly 4.3%. The time point was: after trial treatment. Indicated treatment: LDRT plus nivolumab, ipilimumab, low-dose cyclophosphamide and aspirin (RACIN trial). Ipilimumab, nivolumab, aspirin, low-dose cyclophosphamide and low-dose radiotherapy were administered to donors.

This clonotype was picked up many times. The source of this sequence is a male donor with prostate cancer. The chain joins TRBV11-3 to TRBJ2-7; TRBD1 matches 11 bases. The specimen comprised PBMCs, sampled after low-dose radiotherapy plus immunotherapy. The CDR3 bases are TGTGCCAGCAGCCCCGGACAGGGGGCGACCTACGAGCAGTACTTC. Translation: CASSPGQGATYEQYF.